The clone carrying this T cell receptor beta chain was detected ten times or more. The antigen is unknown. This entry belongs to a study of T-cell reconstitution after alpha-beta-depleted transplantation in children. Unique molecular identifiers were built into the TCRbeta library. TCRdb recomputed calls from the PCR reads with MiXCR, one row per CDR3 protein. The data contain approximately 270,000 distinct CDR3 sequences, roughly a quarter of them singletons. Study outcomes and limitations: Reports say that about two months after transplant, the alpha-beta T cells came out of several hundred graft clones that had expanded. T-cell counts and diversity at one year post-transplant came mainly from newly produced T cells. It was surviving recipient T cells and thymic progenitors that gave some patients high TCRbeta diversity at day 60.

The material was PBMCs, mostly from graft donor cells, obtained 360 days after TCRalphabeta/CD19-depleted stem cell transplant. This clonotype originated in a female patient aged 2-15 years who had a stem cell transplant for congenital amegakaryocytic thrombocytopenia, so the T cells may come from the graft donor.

CDR3 sequence: CSARAGTGLIDTDTQYF. CDR3 DNA sequence: TGCAGTGCTAGAGCCGGGACAGGGCTTATTGACACAGATACGCAGTATTTT. The V gene is TRBV20-1, the J gene TRBJ2-3; 9 bases fit TRBD1. CDR3 length: 17 amino acids. V shed 1 base, J shed 2 bases, and the junction held 10 bases outside the gene matches. From germline, CDR1 is DFQATT and CDR2 SNEGSKA (reference sequence).